Detailed here is one TCR beta chain. The length of the CDR3 is 14 residues. TCRdb keeps only in-frame clones here, not all; method: immunoSEQ multiplex PCR. In the table there are tens of thousands of clones, roughly 90% of which are singletons. This sample is drawn from a study of T cell changes during pregnancy in multiple sclerosis. This receptor was identified in a female donor with multiple sclerosis, enrolled in a pregnancy study. The specimen was CD8+ T cells from peripheral blood mononuclear cells, collected in the second trimester of pregnancy. The V and J genes are TRBV21-1 and TRBJ2-2; TRBD2, the D gene given by the table, was not confirmed from the DNA. TRBV21-1 is a pseudogene locus. The CDR3: CASSTPLRFGELFF. Written as DNA, the CDR3 is TGTGCCAGCAGCACCCCCCTACGGTTCGGGGAGCTGTTTTTT.